This T cell receptor beta chain was captured in a study of blood T cell repertoires in COVID-19. Overall study context: T cells, B-cell-depleted T cells, or PBMCs provided the cDNA or gDNA that served as material.

CDR1 and CDR2 (germline): KGHSH, LQKENI. V lost 3 bases, J lost 3 bases, and 12 bases lay in between. The CDR3 length is 14 residues. Per the original methods: Estimation of nucleated cell counts was performed using reference gene primer amplification. Assay used: immunoSEQ multiplex PCR; TCRdb lists only in-frame clones, some missing. That table furnishes V, J and clone size, whereas the DNA furnished D and trimming. The table includes about 47,000 clones, 70% to 90% detected once. The chain joins TRBV18 to TRBJ2-7, with D unresolved. The clonotype originates from a man in his forties or fifties with active COVID-19. Sample: peripheral blood. CDR3 sequence reads: CASSPPLGFYEQYF. Written as DNA, the CDR3 is TGTGCCAGCTCACCCCCTCTGGGCTTCTACGAGCAGTACTTC. The full variable domain, with the rest looked up from reference TRBV18 and TRBJ2-7, is NAGVMQNPRHLVRRRGQEARLRCSPMKGHSHVYWYRQLPEEGLKFMVYLQKENIIDESGMPKERFSAEFPKEGPSILRIQQVVRGDSAAYFCASSPPLGFYEQYFGPGTRLTVT.